The following is a TCR beta chain sequence with its context. What it recognizes is unknown. The junction departs from germline at one end; a sequencing error may be responsible. A primer in the constant region served to generate TCR beta cDNA from 450 to 600 ng of total RNA. Researchers made the TCR beta libraries by running three nested multiplex PCR rounds with slightly modified ARM-PCR. TRBV1-TRBV30 forward and Cbeta reverse primers drove the first two approximately 10-cycle rounds. TCRdb used MiXCR to reprocess the multiplex PCR reads, holding one entry per CDR3 protein. The repertoire consists of just over 300,000 distinct CDR3 sequences, with roughly 60% occurring once and the leading ten covering 15% to 20%. The data were taken from a study of tumor-infiltrating lymphocytes in primary liver carcinoma. Study-wide background: Men and women, 30 to 69 years of age, made up the patients. Measuring about 4.2 to 10 cm across, the tumors were staged as T1-T3 N0M0. Study results and caveats: Compared with tumor region pairs, tumor-adjacent and tumor-blood pairs overlapped less.

CDR3 size: 15 residues. Germline assignment: CDR1 SEHNR and CDR2 FQNEAQ (reference sequence). Out of unsorted whole blood came the blood RNA, and germline DNA was extracted as well. The genes are TRBV7-9 and TRBJ2-1; 8 bases are shared with TRBD2. Material: peripheral blood. The receptor comes from a woman under 40 with primary liver carcinoma and hepatitis B virus infection. The CDR3 DNA follows: TGTGCCAACAGCCTGAGCGGGAGTTTCGACAATGAGCAGTTCTTC. Its protein product is CANSLSGSFDNEQFF.